The clone carrying this T cell receptor (beta chain) has a single count. These data come from a study of cytotoxic CD8 clonotypes in ibrutinib-treated CLL. Cryopreserved PBMCs provided about 2 micrograms of genomic DNA for the TCR beta libraries. The table came from immunoSEQ multiplex PCR; TCRdb's copy has only in-frame clones and leaves some out. The table has fewer than 100,000 clones, 86% seen once. V lost 3 bases, J lost 2 bases, and 17 bases lay in between. This CDR3 has 16 residues. Germline CDR1 and CDR2: LGHNA and YNFKEQ. The source material was PBMCs, sampled before ibrutinib treatment. The V and J genes are TRBV4-2 and TRBJ2-7; D tentatively fits TRBD1 or TRBD2 (7 bases each). The sequence derives from a human donor with chronic lymphocytic leukemia. CDR3 sequence reads: CASSHGAGQSTYEQYF. DNA for the CDR3: TGTGCCAGCAGCCACGGAGCGGGACAGTCGACCTACGAGCAGTACTTC.